This T cell receptor beta chain was profiled in a study of response to subunit inactivated influenza vaccine. TCRdb redid the calling of the RT-PCR reads with MiXCR, one entry per CDR3 protein. The sample lists roughly 630,000 distinct CDR3 sequences, around 15% occurring once. This clonotype was counted a few times. The antigen is not known. General observations from the study: The study's authors posited that every seasonal influenza vaccination enlists few new T cells.

Trimming took 4 bases from V and 4 from J; bases not matched to a gene: 7. Germline CDR1 LNHNV, CDR2 YYDKDF (reference sequence). CDR3 length: 16 residues. The receptor was isolated from a man aged 50 to 60 who received an inactivated influenza vaccine. Source: PBMCs from blood, taken around 14 days before vaccination. This rearrangement joins TRBV15 to TRBJ2-1; 10 nucleotides align to TRBD2. The CDR3 loop reads CATSTTGTSVYNEQFF. In DNA, the CDR3 is TGTGCCACCAGCACAACCGGGACTAGCGTTTACAATGAGCAGTTCTTC.